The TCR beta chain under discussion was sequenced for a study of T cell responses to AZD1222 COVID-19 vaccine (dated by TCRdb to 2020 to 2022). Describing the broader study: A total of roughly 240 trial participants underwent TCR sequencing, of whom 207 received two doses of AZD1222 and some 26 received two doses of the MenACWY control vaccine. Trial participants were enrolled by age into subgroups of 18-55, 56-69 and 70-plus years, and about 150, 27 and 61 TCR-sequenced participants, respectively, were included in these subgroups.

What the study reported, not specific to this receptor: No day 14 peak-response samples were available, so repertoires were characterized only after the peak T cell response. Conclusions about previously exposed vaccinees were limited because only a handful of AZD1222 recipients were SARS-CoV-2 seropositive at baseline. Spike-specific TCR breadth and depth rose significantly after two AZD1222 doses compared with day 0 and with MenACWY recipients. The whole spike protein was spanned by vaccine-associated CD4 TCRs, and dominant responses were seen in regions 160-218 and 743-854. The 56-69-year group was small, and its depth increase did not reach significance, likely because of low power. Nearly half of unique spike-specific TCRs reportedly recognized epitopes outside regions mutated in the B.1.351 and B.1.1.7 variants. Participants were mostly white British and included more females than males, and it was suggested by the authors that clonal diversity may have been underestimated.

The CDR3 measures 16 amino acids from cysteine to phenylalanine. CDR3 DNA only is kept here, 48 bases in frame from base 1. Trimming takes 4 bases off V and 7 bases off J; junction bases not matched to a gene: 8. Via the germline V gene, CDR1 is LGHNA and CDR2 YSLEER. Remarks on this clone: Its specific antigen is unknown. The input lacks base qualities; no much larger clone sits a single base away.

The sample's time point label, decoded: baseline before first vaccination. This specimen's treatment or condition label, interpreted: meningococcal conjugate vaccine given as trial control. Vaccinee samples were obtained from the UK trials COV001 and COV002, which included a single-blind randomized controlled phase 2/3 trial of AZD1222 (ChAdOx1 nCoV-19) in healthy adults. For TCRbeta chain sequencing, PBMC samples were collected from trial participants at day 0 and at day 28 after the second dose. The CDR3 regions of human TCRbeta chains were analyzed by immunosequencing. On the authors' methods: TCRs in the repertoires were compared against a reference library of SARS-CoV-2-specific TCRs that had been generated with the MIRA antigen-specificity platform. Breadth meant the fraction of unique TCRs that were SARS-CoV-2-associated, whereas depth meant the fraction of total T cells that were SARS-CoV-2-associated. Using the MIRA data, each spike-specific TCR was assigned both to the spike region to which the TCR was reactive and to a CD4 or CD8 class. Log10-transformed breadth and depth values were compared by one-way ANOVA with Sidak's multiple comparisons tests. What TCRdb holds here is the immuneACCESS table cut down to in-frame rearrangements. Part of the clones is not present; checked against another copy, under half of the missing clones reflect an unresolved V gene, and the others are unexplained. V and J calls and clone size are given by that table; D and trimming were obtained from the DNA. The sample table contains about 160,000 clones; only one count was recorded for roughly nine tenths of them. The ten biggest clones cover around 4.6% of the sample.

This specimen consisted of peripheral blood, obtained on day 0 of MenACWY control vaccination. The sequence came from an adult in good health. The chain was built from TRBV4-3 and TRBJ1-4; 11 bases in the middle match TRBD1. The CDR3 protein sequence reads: CASSLTSGTGGEKLFF. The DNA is TGCGCCAGCAGCCTCACTTCCGGGACAGGGGGTGAAAAACTGTTTTTT.